This T cell receptor (beta chain) was recorded in a study of blood T cell repertoires in COVID-19. Libraries were prepared by immunoSEQ multiplex PCR; TCRdb keeps only in-frame clonotypes and omits some of them. The sample shows just over 250,000 clones, approximately 91% of them seen only once. V shed 1 base and J 2 bases; nucleotides not matched to a gene: 2. The length of the CDR3 is 14 residues. The germline CDR1 and CDR2 sequences are SGHNT and YYREEE (reference sequence). The sequence came from a person under 35 with COVID-19, enrolled during active disease. Sequencing used peripheral blood. J is TRBJ2-5 and V is TRBV5-4; 7 nucleotides agree with TRBD1. Written as DNA, the CDR3 is TGTGCCAGCAGCTTGAGACAGGGACAAGAGACCCAGTACTTC. It encodes CASSLRQGQETQYF.